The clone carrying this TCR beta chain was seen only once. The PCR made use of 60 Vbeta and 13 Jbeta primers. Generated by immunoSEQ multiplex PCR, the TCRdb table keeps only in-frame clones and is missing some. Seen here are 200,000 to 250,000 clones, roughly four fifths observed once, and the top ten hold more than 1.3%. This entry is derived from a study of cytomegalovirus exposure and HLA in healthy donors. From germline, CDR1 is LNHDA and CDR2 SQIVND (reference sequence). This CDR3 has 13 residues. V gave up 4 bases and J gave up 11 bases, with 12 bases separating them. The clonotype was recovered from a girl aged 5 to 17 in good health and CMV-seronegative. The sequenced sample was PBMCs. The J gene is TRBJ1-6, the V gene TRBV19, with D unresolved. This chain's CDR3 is CASSRPGMTPLHF. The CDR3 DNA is TGTGCCAGTAGTAGACCGGGGATGACACCCCTCCACTTT.